Listed below are T cell receptor beta chains from one sample, sequenced in a study of T cell repertoires in cytomegalovirus infection. TCRdb analysed the reads with MiXCR anew, one entry per CDR3 protein. The table shows approximately 250,000 distinct CDR3 sequences, with roughly an eighth occurring only once. Specimen: PBMCs. The receptor source for this set is a human donor in good health (CMV status not recorded). Some clones in this sample may be carry-over from other donors' samples. CDR3s include the opening cysteine and the closing phenylalanine or tryptophan. A D gene is named only where the DNA matches it firmly. A row's size may be missing; if present it is once, few, many or a size class.

-,TRBV28,many,TRBJ1-4,TGTGCCAGCAGTGAAGGGAGGAAACTGTTTTTT,CASSEGRKLFF
-,TRBV18,-,TRBJ2-7,TGTGCCAGCTCACTCGGCCAGGGTCCCTTCGTCGAGCAGTACTTC,CASSLGQGPFVEQYF
-,TRBV29-1,-,TRBJ1-1,TGCAGCGTTGAAGGAGTGACAGCGAACACTGAAGCTTTCTTT,CSVEGVTANTEAFF
-,TRBV6-2/TRBV6-3,many,TRBJ1-6,TGTGCCAGCAGTCGAGAAAGGACTGGCTATTCACCCCTCCACTTT,CASSRERTGYSPLHF
TRBD2,TRBV20-1,few,TRBJ2-7,TGCAGTGCTAGATTTCCAAGCGGGAGGGCCCGGGGAGAGCAGTACTTC,CSARFPSGRARGEQYF
TRBD1,TRBV28,many,TRBJ2-5,TGTGCCAGCAGTCCGGACAGGTTTCAGACCCAGTACTTC,CASSPDRFQTQYF
TRBD2,TRBV20-1,few,TRBJ2-7,TGCAGTGCACCCGGGACTAGAACCGAGCAGTACTTC,CSAPGTRTEQYF
TRBD1,TRBV6-2/TRBV6-3,-,TRBJ1-5,TGTGCCAGCAGTTACCTTAACGACAGGGGGCTTAGCAATCAGCCCCAGCATTTT,CASSYLNDRGLSNQPQHF
-,TRBV28,-,TRBJ1-5,TGTGCCAGCAGTCCCGTCAGGGAAAACGGTCAGCCCCAGCATTTT,CASSPVRENGQPQHF
TRBD1,TRBV12-3/TRBV12-4,many,TRBJ1-1,TGTGCCAGCAGTCCTGGACAGGGGCTGACTGAAGCTTTCTTT,CASSPGQGLTEAFF
-,TRBV5-1,few,TRBJ1-1,TGCGCCAGCAGCCCTCCGGCAGGGAACACTGAAGCTTTCTTT,CASSPPAGNTEAFF